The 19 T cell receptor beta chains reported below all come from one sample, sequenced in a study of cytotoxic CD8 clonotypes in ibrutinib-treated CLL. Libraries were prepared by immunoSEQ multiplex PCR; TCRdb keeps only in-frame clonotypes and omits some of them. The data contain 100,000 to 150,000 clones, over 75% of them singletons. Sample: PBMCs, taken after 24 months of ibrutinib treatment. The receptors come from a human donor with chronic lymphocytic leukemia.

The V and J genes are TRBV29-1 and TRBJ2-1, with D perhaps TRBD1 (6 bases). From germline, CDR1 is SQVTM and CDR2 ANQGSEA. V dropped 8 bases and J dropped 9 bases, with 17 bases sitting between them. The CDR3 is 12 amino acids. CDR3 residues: CSTSGIRGEQFF. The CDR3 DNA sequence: TGCAGCACCTCTGGGATCAGGGGTGAGCAGTTCTTC.

CDR3 coding DNA: TGTGCCAGCAGTGATGGGGGGCGTGGTTTGTACGAGCAGTACTTC. Amino acids: CASSDGGRGLYEQYF. This chain uses TRBV25-1 with TRBJ2-7; D may correspond to TRBD1 or TRBD2 (6 bases each). Trimming took 3 bases from V and 4 from J, leaving 16 bases between them. The CDR3 length is 15 residues. Germline V gene lookup returns CDR1 MGHDK and CDR2 SYGVNS.

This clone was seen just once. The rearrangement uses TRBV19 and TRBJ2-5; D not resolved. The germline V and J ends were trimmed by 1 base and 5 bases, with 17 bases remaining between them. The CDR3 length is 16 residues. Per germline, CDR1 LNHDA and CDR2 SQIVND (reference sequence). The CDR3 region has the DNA TGTGCCAGTAGTATAGTAACTGGTGACTCTGGGGAGACCCAGTACTTC. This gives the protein CASSIVTGDSGETQYF.

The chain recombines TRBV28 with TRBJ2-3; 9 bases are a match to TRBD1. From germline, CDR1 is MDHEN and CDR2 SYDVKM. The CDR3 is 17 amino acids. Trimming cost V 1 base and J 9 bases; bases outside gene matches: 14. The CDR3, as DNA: TGTGCCAGCAGTTTATCCCTCGGACAGGGGACGGGTCGGACGCAGTATTTT. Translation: CASSLSLGQGTGRTQYF.

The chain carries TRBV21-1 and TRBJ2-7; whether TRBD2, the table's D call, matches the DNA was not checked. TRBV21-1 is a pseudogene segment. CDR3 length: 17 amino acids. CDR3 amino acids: CASSSRRAGGRLYEQYF. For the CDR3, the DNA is TGTGCCAGCAGCTCCCGGAGGGCAGGAGGTCGACTCTACGAGCAGTACTTC.

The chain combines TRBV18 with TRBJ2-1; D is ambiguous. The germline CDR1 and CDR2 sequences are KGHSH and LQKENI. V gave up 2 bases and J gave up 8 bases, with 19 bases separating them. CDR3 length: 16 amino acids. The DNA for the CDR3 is TGTGCCAGCTCACCAGGGCAGGCAAAGCCCTTCGATGAGCAGTTCTTC. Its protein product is CASSPGQAKPFDEQFF. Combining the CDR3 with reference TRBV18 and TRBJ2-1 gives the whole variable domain NAGVMQNPRHLVRRRGQEARLRCSPMKGHSHVYWYRQLPEEGLKFMVYLQKENIIDESGMPKERFSAEFPKEGPSILRIQQVVRGDSAAYFCASSPGQAKPFDEQFFGPGTRLTVL.

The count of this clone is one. CDR3 sequence (DNA): TGTGCCAGCAGCTGGGGGACAGATACGCAGTATTTT. It is translated as CASSWGTDTQYF. The rearrangement joins TRBV5-5 to TRBJ2-3; the D gene could be TRBD1 or TRBD2 (5 bases each). The CDR3 loop spans 12 amino acids. Trimming stripped 3 bases from V and 3 bases from J, with 5 bases between. CDR1 is SGHKS and CDR2 is YYEKEE in the germline V gene (reference sequence).

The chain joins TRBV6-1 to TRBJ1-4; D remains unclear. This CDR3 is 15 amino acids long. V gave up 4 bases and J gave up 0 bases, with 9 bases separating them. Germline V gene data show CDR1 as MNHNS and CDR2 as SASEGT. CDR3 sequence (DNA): TGTGCCAGCAGTGCTTTGCAGTCAACTAATGAAAAACTGTTTTTT. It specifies CASSALQSTNEKLFF.

In nucleotides, the CDR3 is TGTGCCAGCAGTTTCCGGACAGACTACCACGAGCAGTACTTC. It codes for CASSFRTDYHEQYF. The V gene is TRBV6-6, the J gene TRBJ2-7, with D possibly TRBD1 on 6 matching bases. CDR1 and CDR2 (germline): MNHNY, SVGAGI (reference sequence). V was pared by 4 bases and J by 5 bases, with 15 bases between. The CDR3 totals 14 residues.

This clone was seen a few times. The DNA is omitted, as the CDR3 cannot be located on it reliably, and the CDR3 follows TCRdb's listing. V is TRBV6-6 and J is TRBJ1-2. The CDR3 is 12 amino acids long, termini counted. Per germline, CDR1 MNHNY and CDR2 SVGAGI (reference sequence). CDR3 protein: CASSSSVGGYTF.

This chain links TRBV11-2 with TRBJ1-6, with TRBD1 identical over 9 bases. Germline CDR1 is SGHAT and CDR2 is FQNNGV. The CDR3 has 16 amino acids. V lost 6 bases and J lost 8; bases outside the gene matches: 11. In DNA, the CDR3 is TGTGCCAGCAGATCTGGGACAGGGATTTTGGATTCACCCCTCCACTTT. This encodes CASRSGTGILDSPLHF.

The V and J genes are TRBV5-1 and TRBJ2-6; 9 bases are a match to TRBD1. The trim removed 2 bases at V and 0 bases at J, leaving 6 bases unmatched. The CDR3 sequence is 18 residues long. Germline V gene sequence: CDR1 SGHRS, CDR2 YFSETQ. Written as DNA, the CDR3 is TGCGCCAGCAGCTTCGCCGGACAGGGGAGCTCTGGGGCCAACGTCCTGACTTTC. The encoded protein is CASSFAGQGSSGANVLTF.

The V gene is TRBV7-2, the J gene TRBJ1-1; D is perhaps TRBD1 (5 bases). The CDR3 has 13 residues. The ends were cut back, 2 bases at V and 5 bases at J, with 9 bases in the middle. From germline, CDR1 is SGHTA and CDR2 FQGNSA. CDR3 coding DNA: TGTGCCAGCAGCTTATATCAGGGAACTGAAGCTTTCTTT. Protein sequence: CASSLYQGTEAFF.

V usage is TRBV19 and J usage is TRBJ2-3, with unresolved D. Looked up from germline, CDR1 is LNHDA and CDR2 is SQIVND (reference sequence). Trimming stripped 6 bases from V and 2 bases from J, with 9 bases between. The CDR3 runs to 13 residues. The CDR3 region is CASRSQSTDTQYF. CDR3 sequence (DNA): TGTGCCAGTAGGTCACAGTCCACAGATACGCAGTATTTT.

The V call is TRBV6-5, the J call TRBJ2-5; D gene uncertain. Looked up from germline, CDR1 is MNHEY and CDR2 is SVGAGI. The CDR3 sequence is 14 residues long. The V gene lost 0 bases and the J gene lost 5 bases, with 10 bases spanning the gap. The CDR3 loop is CASSYSRIAETQYF. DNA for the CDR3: TGTGCCAGCAGTTACTCGCGAATTGCGGAGACCCAGTACTTC.

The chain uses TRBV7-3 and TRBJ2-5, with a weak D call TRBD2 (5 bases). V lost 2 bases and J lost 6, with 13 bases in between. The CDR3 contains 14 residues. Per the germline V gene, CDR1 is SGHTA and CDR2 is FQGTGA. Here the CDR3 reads CASSLFPSLKTQYF. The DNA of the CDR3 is TGTGCCAGCAGCTTATTTCCTAGCTTAAAGACCCAGTACTTC.

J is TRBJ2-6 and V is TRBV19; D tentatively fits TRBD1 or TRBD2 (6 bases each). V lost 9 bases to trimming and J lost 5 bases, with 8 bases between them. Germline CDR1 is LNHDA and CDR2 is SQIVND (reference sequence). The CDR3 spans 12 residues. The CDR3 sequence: CASGGWANVLTF. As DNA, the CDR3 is TGTGCCAGCGGGGGCTGGGCCAACGTCCTGACTTTC.

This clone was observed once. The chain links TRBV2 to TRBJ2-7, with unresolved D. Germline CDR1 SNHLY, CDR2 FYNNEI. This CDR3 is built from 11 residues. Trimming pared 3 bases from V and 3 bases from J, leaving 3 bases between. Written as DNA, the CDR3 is TGTGCCAGCAGTGATTACTACGAGCAGTACTTC. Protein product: CASSDYYEQYF.

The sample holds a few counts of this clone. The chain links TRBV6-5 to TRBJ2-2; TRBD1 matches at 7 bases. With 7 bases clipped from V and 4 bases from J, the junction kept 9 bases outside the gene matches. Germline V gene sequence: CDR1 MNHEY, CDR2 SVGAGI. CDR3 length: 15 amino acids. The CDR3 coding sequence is TGTGCCAGCACCAATTCAGGGGGTAGCACCGGGGAGCTGTTTTTT. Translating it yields CASTNSGGSTGELFF.